Sequencing of this T cell receptor beta chain was carried out in a study of blood T cell repertoires in COVID-19. Overall study context: From the United States, Italy and Spain came samples of acute and convalescent COVID-19.

V was clipped by 5 bases and J by 3 bases, with 8 bases between them. Germline V gene data show CDR1 as SGHDN and CDR2 as FVKESK. This CDR3 contains 12 residues. The data were produced by immunoSEQ multiplex PCR, yet TCRdb's version contains in-frame clones alone and is incomplete. The repertoire holds some 400,000 clones, with approximately 87% as singletons. Seattle patient enrollment occurred during active infection, with longitudinal follow-up thereafter. The J gene is TRBJ2-7, the V gene TRBV14; the D gene is possibly TRBD2 (6 bases). The source is a young woman with COVID-19, enrolled during active disease. Sample: peripheral blood. CDR3 bases: TGTGCCAGCAGCTATAGCGGCTACGAGCAGTACTTC. It codes for CASSYSGYEQYF.